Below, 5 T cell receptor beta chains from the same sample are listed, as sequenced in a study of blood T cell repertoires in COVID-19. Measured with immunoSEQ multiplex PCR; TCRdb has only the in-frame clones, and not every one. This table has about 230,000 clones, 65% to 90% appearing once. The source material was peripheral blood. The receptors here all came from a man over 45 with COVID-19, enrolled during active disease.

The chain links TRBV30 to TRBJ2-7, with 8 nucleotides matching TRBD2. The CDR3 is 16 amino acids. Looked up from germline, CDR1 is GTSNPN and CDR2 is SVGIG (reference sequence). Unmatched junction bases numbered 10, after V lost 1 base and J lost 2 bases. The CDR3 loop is CAWSDPPGGPAYEQYF. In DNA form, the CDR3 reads TGTGCCTGGAGTGACCCTCCGGGGGGGCCCGCCTACGAGCAGTACTTC.

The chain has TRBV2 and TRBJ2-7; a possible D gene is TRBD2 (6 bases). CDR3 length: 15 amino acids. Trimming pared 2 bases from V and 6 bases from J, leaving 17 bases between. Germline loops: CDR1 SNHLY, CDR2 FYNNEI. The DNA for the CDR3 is TGTGCCAGCAGTGAATCGGCGTCTTGGGGAGGCGAGCAGTACTTC. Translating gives CASSESASWGGEQYF.

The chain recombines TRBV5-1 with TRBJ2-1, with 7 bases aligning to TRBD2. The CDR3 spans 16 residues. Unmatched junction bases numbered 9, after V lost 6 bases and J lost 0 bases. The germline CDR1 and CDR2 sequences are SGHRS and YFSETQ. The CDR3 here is CASTTLAKSSYNEQFF. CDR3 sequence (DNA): TGCGCCAGCACCACACTAGCGAAGAGCTCCTACAATGAGCAGTTCTTC.

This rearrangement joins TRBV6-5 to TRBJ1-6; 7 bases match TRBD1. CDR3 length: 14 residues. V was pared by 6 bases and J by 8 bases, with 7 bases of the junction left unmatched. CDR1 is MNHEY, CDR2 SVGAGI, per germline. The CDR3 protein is CASSYRTGDSPLHF. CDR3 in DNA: TGTGCCAGCAGCTACCGGACAGGAGATTCACCCCTCCACTTT.

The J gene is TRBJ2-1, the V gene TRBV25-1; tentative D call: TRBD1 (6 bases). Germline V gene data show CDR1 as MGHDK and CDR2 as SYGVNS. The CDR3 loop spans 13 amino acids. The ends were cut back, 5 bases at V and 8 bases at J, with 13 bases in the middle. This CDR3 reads CASSSRQADEQFF. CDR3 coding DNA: TGTGCCAGCAGTTCCCGACAGGCAGATGAGCAGTTCTTC.